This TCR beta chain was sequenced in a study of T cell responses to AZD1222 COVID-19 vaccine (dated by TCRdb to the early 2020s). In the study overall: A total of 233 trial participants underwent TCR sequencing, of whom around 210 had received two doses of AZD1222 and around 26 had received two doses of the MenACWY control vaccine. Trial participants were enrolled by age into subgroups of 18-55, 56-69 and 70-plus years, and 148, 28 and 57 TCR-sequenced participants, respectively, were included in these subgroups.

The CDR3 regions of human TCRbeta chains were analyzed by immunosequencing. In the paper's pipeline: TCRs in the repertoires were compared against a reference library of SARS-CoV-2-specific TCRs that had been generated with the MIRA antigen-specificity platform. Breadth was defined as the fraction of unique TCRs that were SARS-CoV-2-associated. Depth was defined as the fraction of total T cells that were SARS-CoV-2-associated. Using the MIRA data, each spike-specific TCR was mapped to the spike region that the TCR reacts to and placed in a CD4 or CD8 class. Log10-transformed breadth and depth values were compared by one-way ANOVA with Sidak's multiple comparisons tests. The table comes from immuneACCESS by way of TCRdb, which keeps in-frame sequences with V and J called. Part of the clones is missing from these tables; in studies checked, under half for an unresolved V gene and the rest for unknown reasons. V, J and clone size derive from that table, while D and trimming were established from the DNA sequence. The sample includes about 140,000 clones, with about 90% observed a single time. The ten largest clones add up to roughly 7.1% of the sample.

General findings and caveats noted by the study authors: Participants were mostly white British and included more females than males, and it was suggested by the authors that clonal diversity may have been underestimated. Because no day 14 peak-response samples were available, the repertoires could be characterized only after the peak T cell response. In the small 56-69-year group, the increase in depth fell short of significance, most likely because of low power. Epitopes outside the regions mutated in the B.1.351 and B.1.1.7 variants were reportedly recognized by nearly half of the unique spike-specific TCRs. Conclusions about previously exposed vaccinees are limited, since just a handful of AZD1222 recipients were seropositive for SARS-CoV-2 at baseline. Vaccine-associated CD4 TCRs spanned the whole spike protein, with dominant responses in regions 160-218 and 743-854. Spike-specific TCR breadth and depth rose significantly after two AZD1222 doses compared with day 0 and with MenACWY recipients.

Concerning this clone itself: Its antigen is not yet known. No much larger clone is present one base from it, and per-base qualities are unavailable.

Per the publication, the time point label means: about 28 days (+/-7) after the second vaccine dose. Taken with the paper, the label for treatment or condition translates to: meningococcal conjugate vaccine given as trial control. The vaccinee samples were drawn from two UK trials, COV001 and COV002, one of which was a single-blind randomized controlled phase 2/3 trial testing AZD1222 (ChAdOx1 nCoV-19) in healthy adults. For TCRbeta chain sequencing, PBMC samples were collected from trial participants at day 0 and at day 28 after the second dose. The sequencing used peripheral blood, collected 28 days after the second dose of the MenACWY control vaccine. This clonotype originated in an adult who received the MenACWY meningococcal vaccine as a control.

CDR3 reads: CASKEENYNEQFF. The nucleotide sequence is given as TGTGCCAGCAAGGAGGAAAACTACAATGAGCAGTTCTTC. The V and J segments used are TRBV7-3 and TRBJ2-1, with a tentative D gene TRBD2 over 5 matching bases. Inclusive of the bounding cysteine and phenylalanine, the CDR3 is 13 residues long. Only the CDR3 DNA stays, 39 bases, in frame from base 1. V drops 7 bases and J drops 3 bases, leaving 10 bases in between. The germline V gene encodes CDR1 SGHTA and CDR2 FQGTGA.